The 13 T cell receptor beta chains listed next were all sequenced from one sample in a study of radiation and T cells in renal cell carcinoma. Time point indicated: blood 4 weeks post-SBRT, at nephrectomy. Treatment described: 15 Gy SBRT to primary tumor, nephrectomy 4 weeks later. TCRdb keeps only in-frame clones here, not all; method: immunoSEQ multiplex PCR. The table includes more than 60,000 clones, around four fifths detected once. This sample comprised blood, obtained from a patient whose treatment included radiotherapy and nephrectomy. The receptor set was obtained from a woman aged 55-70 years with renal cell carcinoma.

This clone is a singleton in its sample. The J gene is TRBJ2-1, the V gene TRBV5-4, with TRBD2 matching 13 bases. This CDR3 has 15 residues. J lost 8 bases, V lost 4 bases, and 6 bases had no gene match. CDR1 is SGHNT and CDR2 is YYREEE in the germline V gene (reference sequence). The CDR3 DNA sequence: TGTGCCAGCAGCCCCGGGACTAGCGGGATTGATGAGCAGTTCTTC. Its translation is CASSPGTSGIDEQFF.

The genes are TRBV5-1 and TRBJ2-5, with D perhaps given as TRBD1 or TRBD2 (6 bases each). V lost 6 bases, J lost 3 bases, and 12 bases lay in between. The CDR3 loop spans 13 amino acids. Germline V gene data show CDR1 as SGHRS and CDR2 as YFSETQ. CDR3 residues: CASTVGGKETQYF. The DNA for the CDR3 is TGCGCCAGCACCGTAGGGGGGAAAGAGACCCAGTACTTC.

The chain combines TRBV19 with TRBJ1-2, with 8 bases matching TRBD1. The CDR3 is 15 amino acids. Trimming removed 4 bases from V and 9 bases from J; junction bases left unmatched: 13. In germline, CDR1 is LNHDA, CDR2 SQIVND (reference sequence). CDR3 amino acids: CASSTPDRVYRRYTF. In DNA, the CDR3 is TGTGCCAGTAGTACCCCGGACAGGGTGTATCGGCGCTACACCTTC.

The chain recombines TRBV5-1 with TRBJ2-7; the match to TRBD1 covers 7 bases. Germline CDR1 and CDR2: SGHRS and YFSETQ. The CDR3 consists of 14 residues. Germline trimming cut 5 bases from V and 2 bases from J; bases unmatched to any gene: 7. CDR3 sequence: CASRRLTGAYEQYF. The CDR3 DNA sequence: TGCGCCAGCAGACGGTTAACAGGGGCCTACGAGCAGTACTTC.

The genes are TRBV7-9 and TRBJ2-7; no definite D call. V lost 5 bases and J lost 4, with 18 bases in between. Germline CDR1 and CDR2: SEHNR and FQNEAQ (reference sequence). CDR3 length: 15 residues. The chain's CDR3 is CASSPHGPGPYEQYF. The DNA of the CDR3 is TGTGCCAGCAGCCCCCACGGGCCAGGACCATACGAGCAGTACTTC.

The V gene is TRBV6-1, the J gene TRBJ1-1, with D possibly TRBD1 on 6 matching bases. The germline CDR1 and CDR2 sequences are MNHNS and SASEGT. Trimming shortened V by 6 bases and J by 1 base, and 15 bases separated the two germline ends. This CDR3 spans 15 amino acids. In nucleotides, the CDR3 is TGTGCCAGCAGGGACTGGGGGCAGAAGAACACTGAAGCTTTCTTT. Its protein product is CASRDWGQKNTEAFF.

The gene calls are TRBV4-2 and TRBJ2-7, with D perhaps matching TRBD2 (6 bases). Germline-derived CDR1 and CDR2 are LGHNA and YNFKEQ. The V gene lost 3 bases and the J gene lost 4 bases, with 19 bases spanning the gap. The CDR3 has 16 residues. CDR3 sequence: CASSHGGLNGQYEQYF. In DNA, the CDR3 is TGTGCCAGCAGCCATGGAGGGTTGAACGGGCAATACGAGCAGTACTTC.

This CDR3 is CASSFAGTGEYGYTF. CDR3 sequence (DNA): TGTGCCAGCAGTTTCGCCGGGACAGGGGAGTATGGCTACACCTTC. V gene TRBV28 combines with J gene TRBJ1-2; 10 bases line up with TRBD1. The CDR3 loop spans 15 amino acids. V lost 3 bases to trimming and J lost 5 bases; unmatched junction nucleotides: 6. Germline loops: CDR1 MDHEN, CDR2 SYDVKM.

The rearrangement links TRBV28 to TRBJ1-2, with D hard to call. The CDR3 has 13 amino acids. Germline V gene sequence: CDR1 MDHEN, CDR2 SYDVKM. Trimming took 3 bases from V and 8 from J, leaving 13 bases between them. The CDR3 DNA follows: TGTGCCAGCAGTTTTCTAGCGAGAATCGGCTACACCTTC. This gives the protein CASSFLARIGYTF.

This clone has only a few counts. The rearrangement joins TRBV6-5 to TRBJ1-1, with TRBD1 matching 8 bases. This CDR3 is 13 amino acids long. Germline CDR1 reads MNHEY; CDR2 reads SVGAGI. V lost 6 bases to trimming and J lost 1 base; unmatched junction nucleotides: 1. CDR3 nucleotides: TGTGCCAGCAGGGACAGGGAGAACACTGAAGCTTTCTTT. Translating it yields CASRDRENTEAFF.

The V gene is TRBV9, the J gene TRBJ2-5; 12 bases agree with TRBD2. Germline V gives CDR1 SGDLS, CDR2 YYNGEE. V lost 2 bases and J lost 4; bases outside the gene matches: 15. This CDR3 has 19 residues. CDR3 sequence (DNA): TGTGCCAGCAGCGTGGGGTCTAGCGGGAGGGCCGGTGGAGGAGAGACCCAGTACTTC. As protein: CASSVGSSGRAGGGETQYF.

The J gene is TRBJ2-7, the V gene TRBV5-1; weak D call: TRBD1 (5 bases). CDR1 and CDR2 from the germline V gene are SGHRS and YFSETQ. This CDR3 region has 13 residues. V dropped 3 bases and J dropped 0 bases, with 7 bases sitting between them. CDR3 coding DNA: TGCGCCAGCAGCTCGGACATCTCCTACGAGCAGTACTTC. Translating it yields CASSSDISYEQYF.

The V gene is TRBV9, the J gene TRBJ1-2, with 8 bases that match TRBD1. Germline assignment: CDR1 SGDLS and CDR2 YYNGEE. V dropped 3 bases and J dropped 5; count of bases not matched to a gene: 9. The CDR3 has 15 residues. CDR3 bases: TGTGCCAGCAGCGAAGACGCCGGGACAGGATATGGCTACACCTTC. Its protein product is CASSEDAGTGYGYTF. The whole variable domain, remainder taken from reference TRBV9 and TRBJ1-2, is DSGVTQTPKHLITATGQRVTLRCSPRSGDLSVYWYQQSLDQGLQFLIQYYNGEERAKGNILERFSAQQFPDLHSELNLSSLELGDSALYFCASSEDAGTGYGYTFGSGTRLTVV.